The TCR beta chain under discussion was sequenced for a study of T cells in lung cancer brain metastases (dated by TCRdb to the late 2010s). Concerning the study at large: About 85% of the roughly 20 patients had a history of tobacco use, with a median of roughly 42 pack-years. About 90% of the 20 patients received no interval therapy between primary and metastasis resection. The primary and brain metastasis specimens were acquired a median of around 380 days apart. The study compared TCR beta CDR3 repertoires of fully resected primary non-small cell lung cancers with those of paired brain metastases. A cohort of around 20 patients was included, from whom roughly 40 specimens were contributed, with one primary lung lesion and one brain metastasis obtained from each patient. Of the patients, fewer than 14 were female and roughly nine were male, and their median age at first diagnosis was 50 to 65 years. Primary and metastatic specimens both had an average DNA integrity number of around 3.8, with no significant difference between the two sites.

Each sample received between roughly 2 and 5 ug of genomic DNA as input, and paired samples received equal DNA input. TCR beta libraries were constructed with the immunoSEQ hsTCRbeta Kit, which uses multiplexed V and J gene primers in two PCR steps. Pooled libraries, together with positive and negative controls, were sequenced on an Illumina MiSeq with a 100-cycle paired-end protocol. In the paper's pipeline: The immunoSEQ vendor processed the raw data into normalized, annotated TCR beta repertoire reports. Richness was defined as unique clones by nucleotide sequence, and total richness was extrapolated with the iChao1 and Efron-Thisted estimators. Paired lesions were characterized and compared using Pielou's evenness, Simpson's index, top-ten clone proportional abundance, and the Morisita overlap index. TCRdb mirrors the immuneACCESS table, restricted to in-frame sequences. Some clones are absent from its copies; in checked studies, under half trace to an unresolved V gene, and the reason for the others is unknown. Clonal size and the V and J genes are those of that table, whereas D and trimming came from the DNA. Here the sample has 5,000 to 8,000 clones; roughly 88% occur a single time. The biggest ten clones account for roughly 4.6% of the sample.

Overall results and qualifications from the work: Brain metastases had significantly fewer unique productive clones than paired primaries (median approximately 1,500 versus 4,300). The ten most abundant clones accounted for a significantly larger fraction of the repertoire in brain metastases than in primaries, which suggests clonal expansion. Effects of preoperative corticosteroids on T cell infiltration in brain metastases could not be controlled. Most clones were specific to a single lesion, and overlap between paired lesions was limited (mean Morisita index roughly 0.25). DNA fragmentation in FFPE samples may have prevented retrieval of the complete infiltrating T cell repertoire.

As to this clone: Its binding antigen is unknown. No base quality information exists; no much larger clone differs at one position.

Patients underwent resection for synchronous oligometastatic disease or delayed recurrence of a solitary brain metastasis. Patients with a history of multiple malignancies were excluded so that cancers other than NSCLC would not be included. Tumor areas were macrodissected from about 5 deparaffinized about 9.7 um unstained sections under guidance from marked H&E slides. All specimens were fixed in formalin and embedded in paraffin (FFPE). The AllPrep DNA/RNA FFPE Kit was used to extract genomic DNA. The source is a man aged 50-60 years with non-small cell lung cancer. Sequencing used tumor tissue from the primary lung tumor. According to the study, the label for this sample's cell subset or site signals: primary lung cancer lesion.

In nucleotide form, the sequence is TGTGCCAGCAGCTTCGGAGGGGGCAGATCACCCCTCCACTTT. The translation is CASSFGGGRSPLHF. The V and J genes are TRBV7-9 and TRBJ1-6; 7 middle bases align to TRBD1. The CDR3 covers 14 residues, taking in both the cysteine and the phenylalanine. The kept DNA is CDR3 alone, 42 bases in frame from the first base. Relative to germline, V is missing 3 bases and J is missing 10 bases, with 6 bases of the junction outside any gene match. Taken from the germline V gene (reference sequence), the CDR1 and CDR2 loops are SEHNR and FQNEAQ.